The source of this T cell receptor (beta chain) is a study of CD8 T cells in ankylosing spondylitis. Study outcomes and limitations: A CD8+ phenotype characterized the disease-linked clones, which were relatively rare in peripheral blood. What seemed typical of ankylosing spondylitis blood was a TCR beta motif built from eight highly homologous variants. Earlier studies detected some motif variants in reactive arthritis synovial fluid and blood.

There are 16 residues in the CDR3. V shed 1 base and J shed 0 bases, with 9 bases lying between them. In germline, CDR1 is SGHVS, CDR2 FQNEAQ. Molecular-barcoded quantitative 5'-RACE produced these TCR beta libraries. TCRdb ran MiXCR on the 5' RACE reads and lists one entry per CDR3 protein. Of a few hundred thousand distinct CDR3 sequences in the sample, under 20% are singletons; the top ten hold just over 1%. In its sample, this clonotype was seen many times. The target antigen is unknown. The V gene is TRBV7-8, the J gene TRBJ2-2; D may be TRBD1 or TRBD2 (6 bases each). Sequencing was done on a sample of blood, either unsorted or a sorted T cell fraction (not recorded which). This sequence was found in a male donor with ankylosing spondylitis. CDR3 in amino acids: CASSLVGGANTGELFF. The CDR3, as DNA: TGTGCCAGCAGCTTAGTGGGGGGCGCGAACACCGGGGAGCTGTTTTTT.